A single sample gave rise to the 16 T cell receptor beta chains below, sequenced in a study of breast tumors, draining lymph nodes, adjacent tissues. Breast cancer patients provided tissue from their axillary draining lymph nodes. One entry per CDR3 protein results from TCRdb running MiXCR on the multiplex PCR reads. Of 160,000 or so distinct CDR3 sequences in the sample, around 33% were seen once. The sequenced sample consisted of axillary lymph node tissue. The receptors come from a female donor with breast cancer. Some clones in this sample may be carry-over from other donors' samples.

Details on this clonotype: Given the absence of the conserved phenylalanine or tryptophan at the CDR3 end, a read error is likely. The chain recombines TRBV7-3 with TRBJ1-6; D remains ambiguous. CDR1 and CDR2 (germline): SGHTA, FQGTGA. The V gene lost 5 bases and the J gene lost 7 bases, with 12 bases spanning the gap. The CDR3 has 14 residues. The CDR3 region is CASSPGPENSPLHL. The CDR3 coding sequence is TGTGCCAGCAGCCCCGGACCCGAGAATTCACCCCTCCACCTT.

A remark on this clonotype: A much larger clone is a single base away; this may be a read error. The rearrangement uses TRBV6-2 or TRBV6-3 and TRBJ1-2; 7 nucleotides match TRBD1. Germline CDR1 is MNHEY and CDR2 is SVGEGT. CDR3 length: 14 residues. The V and J ends lost 5 bases and 5 bases, in that order; junction bases with no gene match: 8. The CDR3 is CASSPLPGQYGYTF. The DNA of the CDR3 is TGTGCCAGCAGTCCATTACCGGGACAGTATGGCTACACCTTC.

This clonotype was picked up many times. The chain combines TRBV20-1 with TRBJ2-3; 11 nucleotides align to TRBD2. CDR1 DFQATT and CDR2 SNEGSKA come from the germline V gene (reference sequence). The CDR3 is 16 residues long. V shed 0 bases, J shed 0 bases, and the junction held 2 bases outside the gene matches. CDR3 amino acids: CSARETSGGSTDTQYF. In DNA form, the CDR3 reads TGCAGTGCTAGAGAAACTAGCGGGGGAAGCACAGATACGCAGTATTTT.

The chain couples TRBV28 to TRBJ2-1; D unclear. Trimming cost V 5 bases and J 9 bases, with 5 bases left between them. The germline CDR1 and CDR2 sequences are MDHEN and SYDVKM. The CDR3 consists of 10 residues. This CDR3 reads CASSPAEQFF. The CDR3 bases are TGTGCCAGCAGTCCTGCTGAGCAGTTCTTC. The full variable domain, with the rest looked up from reference TRBV28 and TRBJ2-1, is DVKVTQSSRYLVKRTGEKVFLECVQDMDHENMFWYRQDPGLGLRLIYFSYDVKMKEKGDIPEGYSVSREKKERFSLILESASTNQTSMYLCASSPAEQFFGPGTRLTVL.

This clonotype was counted once. This chain links TRBV6-1 with TRBJ2-1; 15 nucleotides line up with TRBD2. The V gene end was trimmed by 7 bases and the J gene end by 0 bases; junction bases not matched to a gene: 7. Germline values: CDR1 MNHNS, CDR2 SASEGT. This CDR3 comprises 18 residues. The CDR3 coding sequence is TGTGCCAGCACCCGGGGGACTAGCGGGGGGAACTCCTACAATGAGCAGTTCTTC. It codes for CASTRGTSGGNSYNEQFF.

There are many counts of this clonotype. The genes are TRBV4-2 and TRBJ2-3; TRBD2 agrees at 10 bases. The CDR3 contains 16 residues. Germline V gene data show CDR1 as LGHNA and CDR2 as YNFKEQ. V lost 0 bases, J lost 3 bases, and 3 bases stayed unmatched. The DNA of the CDR3 is TGTGCCAGCAGCCAAGAGGCAGCGGGGGGGACAGATACGCAGTATTTT. It encodes CASSQEAAGGTDTQYF.

Details on this clonotype: One end of the junction fails to match germline, which may point to a read error. This chain links TRBV7-3 with TRBJ2-2; maybe TRBD2 (5 bases). From germline, CDR1 is SGHTA and CDR2 FQGTGA. This CDR3 is 18 amino acids long. CDR3 sequence: CASSLTPSRDFDTGEPFF. In nucleotides, the CDR3 is TGTGCCAGCAGCTTAACTCCAAGTAGGGATTTCGACACCGGGGAGCCGTTTTTT.

The chain combines TRBV12-3 or TRBV12-4 with TRBJ1-6; no clear D. The length of the CDR3 is 13 residues. With 6 bases removed from V and 6 bases from J, the gap between germline ends came to 9 bases. CDR3 in amino acids: CASSPDTNSPLHF. Here the CDR3 DNA reads TGTGCCAGCAGCCCTGACACTAATTCACCCCTCCACTTT.

In the case of this clonotype: No conserved phenylalanine or tryptophan is present at the end of the CDR3, so a read error is the likely explanation. The chain carries TRBV20-1 and TRBJ1-6, with TRBD1 as a possible D gene (5 bases). Between the trimmed V and J ends, which lost 0 bases and 6 bases, there was a span of 15 bases. The CDR3 is 16 amino acids. CDR1 and CDR2 (germline): DFQATT, SNEGSKA (reference sequence). CDR3 in DNA: TGCAGTGCTAGAGATCGGGGGAAGACCTCTAATTCACCCCTCCACTCT. It translates to CSARDRGKTSNSPLHS.

This clonotype has ten or more counts. The rearrangement joins TRBV24-1 to TRBJ2-4; 11 bases line up with TRBD2. The germline CDR1 and CDR2 sequences are KGHDR and SFDVKD. The V and J ends lost 3 bases and 3 bases, in that order; junction bases with no gene match: 6. The CDR3 extends over 17 amino acids. The CDR3 DNA reads TGTGCCACCAGTGATCACCCACTAGCGGGAGACAAAAACATTCAGTACTTC. As protein: CATSDHPLAGDKNIQYF.

J is TRBJ1-2 and V is TRBV10-3, with no clear D. This CDR3 has 14 residues. Trimming took 5 bases from V and 2 from J, leaving 12 bases between them. Per the germline V gene, CDR1 is ENHRY and CDR2 is SYGVKD. CDR3 sequence reads: CAISPRSDNYGYTF. CDR3 coding DNA: TGTGCCATCAGTCCTCGTAGTGACAACTATGGCTACACCTTC.

About this clonotype: At one end the junction does not follow the germline gene, possibly because of a read error. The chain joins TRBV27 to TRBJ2-3; 16 positions agree with TRBD2. The length of the CDR3 is 18 residues. Germline CDR1 is MNHEY and CDR2 is SMNVEV (reference sequence). CDR3 protein: CASSWGLAGGPSTDTQCF. CDR3 sequence (DNA): TGTGCCAGCAGTTGGGGACTAGCGGGGGGGCCTAGCACAGATACGCAGTGTTTT.

Notes on this clonotype: This clone may be a read error of a much larger clone one base away. V and J are TRBV27 and TRBJ2-5, with a tentative D call TRBD2 (6 bases). CDR1 and CDR2 (germline): MNHEY, SMNVEV (reference sequence). The CDR3 runs 14 residues. As DNA, the CDR3 is TGTGTCAGCAGTTTAGGGCGCGGGGTAGAGACCCAGTACTTC. Translated, it gives CVSSLGRGVETQYF.

Here the CDR3 DNA reads TGTGCCAGCAGTGACCCTTTTCAAGCGGGACAGGGGTTAGAGACCCAGTACTTC. This codes for CASSDPFQAGQGLETQYF. The chain has TRBV25-1 and TRBJ2-5, with 10 bases aligning to TRBD1. The V gene end was trimmed by 3 bases and the J gene end by 4 bases; junction bases not matched to a gene: 14. Germline values: CDR1 MGHDK, CDR2 SYGVNS. CDR3 length: 18 residues. Combining the CDR3 with reference TRBV25-1 and TRBJ2-5 gives the whole variable domain EADIYQTPRYLVIGTGKKITLECSQTMGHDKMYWYQQDPGMELHLIHYSYGVNSTEKGDLSSESTVSRIRTEHFPLTLESARPSHTSQYLCASSDPFQAGQGLETQYFGPGTRLLVL.

Comments on this clonotype: Lacking the conserved final phenylalanine or tryptophan, this CDR3 likely reflects a read error. The V call is TRBV3-1, the J call TRBJ2-7; D is unclear. Germline-derived CDR1 and CDR2 are LGHDT and YNNKEL (reference sequence). V was clipped by 3 bases and J by 2 bases, with 8 bases between them. The CDR3 has 13 residues. CDR3 in amino acids: CASSHDTTYEQYL. The CDR3, as DNA: TGTGCCAGCAGCCACGACACCACCTACGAGCAGTACCTC.

At least ten counts were recorded for this clonotype. The chain links TRBV27 to TRBJ2-7; D is perhaps TRBD2 (6 bases). This CDR3 has 14 residues. V was pared by 2 bases and J by 8 bases, with 16 bases between. CDR1 MNHEY and CDR2 SMNVEV come from the germline V gene (reference sequence). The CDR3 loop reads CASSLGGGGRQQYF. Here the CDR3 DNA reads TGTGCCAGCAGTTTAGGGGGAGGAGGGCGCCAGCAGTACTTC.